The 29 T cell receptor beta chains below all came from one sample that was sequenced in a study of beta chain features in type 1 diabetes. Sequenced material consisted of expressed TCRB transcripts (all of the isolated RNA was reverse transcribed). Here immunoSEQ multiplex PCR was the method, and the copy in TCRdb shows in-frame clones only, minus some. This sample carries approximately 340,000 clones, about 15% of them seen once, and the ten largest clones take approximately 0.02%. The sample comprised naive CD4+ T cells from blood. The receptors were sampled from a young woman in good health.

The V gene is TRBV27, the J gene TRBJ2-7, with a tentative D call TRBD2 (6 bases). The V gene's germline CDR1 is MNHEY and CDR2 SMNVEV (reference sequence). Trimming shortened V by 3 bases and J by 4 bases, and 13 bases separated the two germline ends. The CDR3 loop spans 14 amino acids. CDR3 sequence (DNA): TGTGCCAGCAGTTTTTGGAGGAGGGGATACGAGCAGTACTTC. Residues: CASSFWRRGYEQYF.

The gene calls are TRBV7-3 and TRBJ2-2; a possible D gene is TRBD2 (6 bases). Germline CDR1 and CDR2: SGHTA and FQGTGA. The CDR3 covers 16 residues. V lost 3 bases and J lost 5, with 16 bases in between. The CDR3 nucleotides are TGTGCCAGCAGCTTGATGCCGGGACTCCAAACCGGGGAGCTGTTTTTT. Residues: CASSLMPGLQTGELFF.

The genes are TRBV9 and TRBJ2-3, with 10 bases identical to TRBD2. CDR1 is SGDLS and CDR2 is YYNGEE in the germline V gene. This CDR3 contains 16 residues. V shed 4 bases and J 3 bases; nucleotides not matched to a gene: 8. The CDR3 sequence: CASSLRAGGETDTQYF. In DNA, the CDR3 is TGTGCCAGCAGCCTGAGAGCGGGAGGGGAGACAGATACGCAGTATTTT.

The V gene is TRBV28, the J gene TRBJ2-5; D might be TRBD2 (6 bases). Trimming shortened V by 8 bases and J by 2 bases, and 15 bases separated the two germline ends. Germline-derived CDR1 and CDR2 are MDHEN and SYDVKM. The CDR3 extends over 14 amino acids. CDR3 region: CASALGGRQETQYF. The CDR3 nucleotides read TGTGCCAGCGCCCTGGGGGGAAGGCAAGAGACCCAGTACTTC.

This clone was detected only a few times. The chain employs TRBV15 and TRBJ2-5; no definite D call. V lost 1 base and J lost 7, with 13 bases in between. The V gene's germline CDR1 is LNHNV and CDR2 YYDKDF (reference sequence). This CDR3 has 14 residues. The CDR3 loop is CATSRVEVPGTQYF. In DNA form, the CDR3 reads TGTGCCACCAGCAGAGTTGAGGTTCCGGGGACCCAGTACTTC. Supplemented by reference TRBV15 and TRBJ2-5, the full variable domain reads DAMVIQNPRYQVTQFGKPVTLSCSQTLNHNVMYWYQQKSSQAPKLLFHYYDKDFNNEADTPDNFQSRRPNTSFCFLDIRSPGLGDTAMYLCATSRVEVPGTQYFGPGTRLLVL.

This clone came up a few times. The J gene is TRBJ2-1, the V gene TRBV4-1, with 9 bases aligning to TRBD2. Per the germline V gene, CDR1 is MGHRA and CDR2 is YSYEKL. V shed 1 base and J 6 bases; nucleotides not matched to a gene: 4. This CDR3 comprises 15 residues. The chain's CDR3 is CASSQATSGPNEQFF. DNA of the CDR3: TGCGCCAGCAGCCAAGCAACTAGCGGGCCCAATGAGCAGTTCTTC.

The chain is built from TRBV30 and TRBJ2-5, with D perhaps TRBD1 (5 bases). The V gene lost 0 bases and the J gene lost 4 bases, with 12 bases spanning the gap. CDR1 GTSNPN and CDR2 SVGIG come from the germline V gene (reference sequence). This CDR3 spans 14 amino acids. Written as DNA, the CDR3 is TGTGCCTGGAGTGTATGGTCAGGGCGAGAGACCCAGTACTTC. Translation gives CAWSVWSGRETQYF. The entire variable domain, with the rest obtained from reference TRBV30 and TRBJ2-5, is as follows: SQTIHQWPATLVQPVGSPLSLECTVEGTSNPNLYWYRQAAGRGLQLLFYSVGIGQISSEVPQNLSASRPQDRQFILSSKKLLLSDSGFYLCAWSVWSGRETQYFGPGTRLLVL.

This clone was seen a handful of times. This sequence joins TRBV18 and TRBJ1-2; 8 bases fit TRBD1. Losses at the gene ends were 6 bases for V and 3 bases for J; bases not matched to a gene: 6. Germline-derived CDR1 and CDR2 are KGHSH and LQKENI. This CDR3 contains 14 residues. The CDR3: CASSQTGEYYGYTF. The CDR3 bases are TGTGCCAGCTCGCAGACAGGGGAGTACTATGGCTACACCTTC.

This clone was detected a few times. The chain carries TRBV18 and TRBJ2-6; 10 bases map to TRBD1. The CDR3 length is 18 residues. Trimming removed 6 bases from V and 0 bases from J; junction bases left unmatched: 8. Per the germline V gene, CDR1 is KGHSH and CDR2 is LQKENI. The CDR3 here is CASSPRDRGNSGANVLTF. CDR3 DNA: TGTGCCAGCTCGCCCCGGGACAGGGGAAACTCTGGGGCCAACGTCCTGACTTTC.

This clone was counted a few times. Other nucleotide sequences in the sample specify the same CDR3. The chain links TRBV27 to TRBJ1-2, with 7 bases that match TRBD1. CDR3 length: 13 amino acids. Germline V lookup: CDR1 MNHEY, CDR2 SMNVEV (reference sequence). Trimming removed 5 bases from V and 5 bases from J; junction bases left unmatched: 5. CDR3 sequence (DNA): TGTGCCAGCAGTCCGGACAGGTTTTATGGCTACACCTTC. It yields the protein CASSPDRFYGYTF.

V usage is TRBV29-1 and J usage is TRBJ2-6; 9 bases match TRBD1. Germline CDR1 SQVTM, CDR2 ANQGSEA. After removal of 4 bases from V and 7 bases from J, the junction contained 2 bases not matched to a gene. This CDR3 has 13 residues. CDR3 nucleotides: TGCAGCGTTGGACAGGGGGGTGCCAACGTCCTGACTTTC. It is translated as CSVGQGGANVLTF. The full variable domain, completed using reference TRBV29-1 and TRBJ2-6, is SAVISQKPSRDICQRGTSLTIQCQVDSQVTMMFWYRQQPGQSLTLIATANQGSEATYESGFVIDKFPISRPNLTFSTLTVSNMSPEDSSIYLCSVGQGGANVLTFGAGSRLTVL.

The chain is built from TRBV30 and TRBJ2-5, with D perhaps TRBD1 (6 bases). CDR3 length equals 15 residues. Trimming took 2 bases from V and 1 from J, leaving 14 bases between them. The V gene's germline CDR1 is GTSNPN and CDR2 SVGIG (reference sequence). The CDR3 here is CAWSIAGVPQETQYF. CDR3 DNA sequence: TGTGCCTGGAGTATAGCAGGGGTCCCCCAAGAGACCCAGTACTTC.

The chain employs TRBV4-2 and TRBJ2-1; D gene uncertain. V was shortened by 1 base and J by 0 bases, with 19 bases between the two germline ends. There are 19 residues in the CDR3. Germline-derived CDR1 and CDR2 are LGHNA and YNFKEQ. CDR3 sequence reads: CASSQGAAKRISSYNEQFF. DNA for the CDR3: TGTGCCAGCAGCCAAGGAGCCGCTAAGCGCATTAGCTCCTACAATGAGCAGTTCTTC.

This rearrangement joins TRBV7-2 to TRBJ2-1; the D gene is possibly TRBD2 (6 bases). Germline CDR1 and CDR2: SGHTA and FQGNSA. The length of the CDR3 is 14 residues. With 0 bases removed from V and 5 bases from J, the gap between germline ends came to 8 bases. CDR3 residues: CASSLADYNNEQFF. The DNA of the CDR3 is TGTGCCAGCAGCTTAGCGGACTACAACAATGAGCAGTTCTTC.

The table lists this clone with a few counts. The chain recombines TRBV6-6 with TRBJ2-3, with 7 bases that match TRBD1. Germline V gene sequence: CDR1 MNHNY, CDR2 SVGAGI (reference sequence). The CDR3 has 14 amino acids. V shed 2 bases and J 4 bases; nucleotides not matched to a gene: 3. The CDR3 coding sequence is TGTGCCAGCAGTTACAGGGGGCAGGCAGATACGCAGTATTTT. Amino acid sequence: CASSYRGQADTQYF.

This clone was detected once. The rearrangement uses TRBV18 and TRBJ1-5, with no clear D. The germline CDR1 and CDR2 sequences are KGHSH and LQKENI. This CDR3 has 13 residues. Trimming cost V 2 bases and J 4 bases, with 6 bases left between them. CDR3 in amino acids: CASSPNLNQPQHF. In DNA form, the CDR3 reads TGTGCCAGCTCACCAAACTTGAATCAGCCCCAGCATTTT.

This chain uses TRBV19 with TRBJ2-5, with a tentative D call TRBD2 (5 bases). The V end lost 8 bases, the J end lost 0 bases, and 13 bases lay between the germline ends. Germline V gene lookup returns CDR1 LNHDA and CDR2 SQIVND (reference sequence). There are 14 residues in the CDR3. CDR3 protein: CASRPDYYQETQYF. DNA of the CDR3: TGTGCCAGTCGGCCCGACTACTACCAAGAGACCCAGTACTTC.

This clone has more than one count but fewer than ten. The J gene is TRBJ2-3, the V gene TRBV7-9; TRBD2 matches at 7 bases. The CDR3 extends over 15 amino acids. Germline V gene sequence: CDR1 SEHNR, CDR2 FQNEAQ (reference sequence). V lost 1 base and J lost 4; bases outside the gene matches: 5. CDR3 nucleotide sequence: TGTGCCAGCAGCTTAGATCTGGCGGGAGCAGATACGCAGTATTTT. It is translated as CASSLDLAGADTQYF.

This clone came up a few times. This chain links TRBV11-2 with TRBJ2-1; TRBD2 agrees at 11 bases. CDR3 length: 17 residues. Per the germline V gene, CDR1 is SGHAT and CDR2 is FQNNGV. Trimming took 1 base from V and 3 from J; bases not matched to a gene: 5. CDR3: CASSLVSGLAVYNEQFF. The CDR3 DNA sequence: TGTGCCAGCAGCTTAGTTTCGGGACTAGCGGTCTACAATGAGCAGTTCTTC.

The chain couples TRBV5-1 to TRBJ2-3; 7 nucleotides match TRBD1. After removal of 6 bases from V and 0 bases from J, the junction contained 4 bases not matched to a gene. The CDR3 covers 14 residues. The germline V gene encodes CDR1 SGHRS and CDR2 YFSETQ. CDR3 amino acids: CASKGQPSTDTQYF. The CDR3 region has the DNA TGCGCCAGCAAGGGACAGCCTAGCACAGATACGCAGTATTTT.

The V and J genes are TRBV30 and TRBJ1-4; 9 nucleotides match TRBD1. Trimming removed 1 base from V and 7 bases from J; junction bases left unmatched: 4. CDR1 GTSNPN and CDR2 SVGIG come from the germline V gene (reference sequence). The CDR3 is made up of 14 amino acids. In DNA, the CDR3 is TGTGCCTGGAGTGAGGGACAGGGTGGTGAAAAACTGTTTTTT. Encoded protein: CAWSEGQGGEKLFF.

This clone was detected only a few times. The rearrangement uses TRBV19 and TRBJ2-3; tentative D call: TRBD1 (5 bases). The CDR3 runs to 12 residues. Deletions cut 6 bases from V and 3 bases from J, with 7 bases between. Germline CDR1 and CDR2: LNHDA and SQIVND (reference sequence). CDR3 nucleotide sequence: TGTGCCAGTAGGACAGAGACAGATACGCAGTATTTT. Protein sequence: CASRTETDTQYF.

The chain employs TRBV5-1 and TRBJ2-7; TRBD2 matches 12 bases. Germline lookup yields CDR1 SGHRS and CDR2 YFSETQ. The CDR3 runs to 19 residues. V was pared by 1 base and J by 0 bases, with 11 bases of the junction left unmatched. The CDR3 sequence: CASSLPSVTSGSSSYEQYF. In DNA, the CDR3 is TGCGCCAGCAGCTTGCCCTCGGTGACTAGCGGGAGTAGCTCCTACGAGCAGTACTTC.

The V gene is TRBV2, the J gene TRBJ2-1; TRBD2 matches at 11 bases. The CDR3 extends over 15 amino acids. The germline CDR1 and CDR2 sequences are SNHLY and FYNNEI. V was clipped by 6 bases and J by 7 bases; unmatched bases: 8. CDR3 sequence (DNA): TGTGCCAGCAGGGAGACTAGCGGGATAGGAAATGAGCAGTTCTTC. The encoded protein is CASRETSGIGNEQFF.

In its sample, this clone was seen a few times. J is TRBJ2-1 and V is TRBV5-4; 9 bases match TRBD1. The germline gives CDR1 SGHNT, CDR2 YYREEE (reference sequence). This CDR3 has 17 amino acids. The trim removed 2 bases at V and 0 bases at J, leaving 6 bases unmatched. The CDR3 DNA reads as TGTGCCAGCAGCTTCTCCCTGACAGGGGGCTCCTACAATGAGCAGTTCTTC. Translating gives CASSFSLTGGSYNEQFF.

This clone was seen a handful of times. The chain recombines TRBV11-2 with TRBJ2-7; 16 positions match TRBD2. Germline V lookup: CDR1 SGHAT, CDR2 FQNNGV. V lost 5 bases, J lost 4 bases, and 5 bases stayed unmatched. The CDR3 runs to 16 residues. The chain's CDR3 is CASSVGTSGRGYEQYF. The CDR3 DNA reads TGTGCCAGCAGCGTCGGGACTAGCGGGAGGGGGTACGAGCAGTACTTC.

This clone appeared a few times. The chain is built from TRBV7-9 and TRBJ2-2; D remains ambiguous. The CDR3 has 15 residues. The germline V and J ends were trimmed by 6 bases and 0 bases, with 11 bases remaining between them. Germline CDR1 and CDR2: SEHNR and FQNEAQ (reference sequence). The DNA for the CDR3 is TGTGCCAGCAGTTCTCGACAATCGAACACCGGGGAGCTGTTTTTT. Translating it yields CASSSRQSNTGELFF.

This clone was detected a few times. The chain combines TRBV18 with TRBJ2-5; D unclear. This CDR3 comprises 13 residues. Trimming removed 0 bases at V and 5 bases at J, with 7 bases between. Germline lookup yields CDR1 KGHSH and CDR2 LQKENI. The CDR3 bases are TGTGCCAGCTCACCACCGGAGACGGAGACCCAGTACTTC. It translates to CASSPPETETQYF.

This clone came up a few times. The V call is TRBV29-1, the J call TRBJ2-1; D may be TRBD2 (6 bases). The CDR3 is 13 amino acids. V shed 8 bases and J shed 9 bases, with 20 bases lying between them. Germline V gene sequence: CDR1 SQVTM, CDR2 ANQGSEA. The CDR3 reads CSSGEVGVGEQFF. The CDR3 DNA sequence: TGCAGCTCTGGGGAGGTAGGGGTAGGTGAGCAGTTCTTC.